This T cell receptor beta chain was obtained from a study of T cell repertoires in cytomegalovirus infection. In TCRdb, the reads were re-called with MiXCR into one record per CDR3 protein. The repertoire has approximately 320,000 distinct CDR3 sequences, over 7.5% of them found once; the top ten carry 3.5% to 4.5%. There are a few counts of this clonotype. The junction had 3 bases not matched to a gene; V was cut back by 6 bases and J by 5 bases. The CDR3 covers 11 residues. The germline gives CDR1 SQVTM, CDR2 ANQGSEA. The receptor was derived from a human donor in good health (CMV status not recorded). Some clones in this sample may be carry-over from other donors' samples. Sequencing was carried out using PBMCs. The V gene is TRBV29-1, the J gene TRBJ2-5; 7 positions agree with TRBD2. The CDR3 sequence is CSVDGGETQYF. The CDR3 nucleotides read TGCAGCGTGGACGGGGGGGAGACCCAGTACTTC.